This T cell receptor (beta chain) was documented in a study of blood T cell repertoires in COVID-19. The overall study: Samples representing acute and convalescent COVID-19 were sourced from the United States, Italy and Spain. Sample material is recorded as cDNA or gDNA derived from T cells, B-cell-depleted T cells, or PBMCs.

In the source study's methods: Estimated nucleated cell counts came from reference gene primer amplification. Profiling relied on immunoSEQ multiplex PCR, and the TCRdb table lists in-frame clones only, not all of them. V and J calls and clone size come straight from that table; D and trimming were deduced from the DNA. The sample includes under 70,000 clones, around nine tenths of them seen just once. This clone was detected only a few times. Trimming cost V 3 bases and J 4 bases, with 6 bases left between them. CDR1 is MNHNS, CDR2 SASEGT, per germline. CDR3 length: 13 residues. The origin of this receptor is a man aged 45-65 years with acute or convalescent COVID-19. The sequenced material came from peripheral blood. The rearrangement links TRBV6-1 to TRBJ1-4; unclear D gene. The CDR3 loop is CASSDNINEKLFF. CDR3 sequence (DNA): TGTGCCAGCAGTGATAACATTAATGAAAAACTGTTTTTT.